Sequencing of this TCR beta chain was carried out in a study of blood T cell repertoires in COVID-19. Looking at the study overall: The study drew acute and convalescent COVID-19 samples from the United States, Italy and Spain. T cells, B-cell-depleted T cells, or PBMCs provided the cDNA or gDNA that served as material.

The germline CDR1 and CDR2 sequences are LGHDT and YNNKEL (reference sequence). There are 16 residues in the CDR3. The germline V and J ends were trimmed by 4 bases and 2 bases, with 12 bases remaining between them. Original processing methods: The authors estimated nucleated cell counts from reference gene primer amplification. Sequenced by immunoSEQ multiplex PCR; TCRdb stores in-frame clones only, minus some. V and J calls and clone size are copied from that table; D and trimming were computed from the DNA. The profile shows some 250,000 clones, approximately 83% of them singletons. The genes are TRBV3-1 (or the pseudogene TRBV3-2) and TRBJ1-6; weak D call: TRBD1 (5 bases). The sample comprised PBMCs or T cells enriched from blood (not recorded which). The TCR originated in a woman aged 50 to 60 who had recovered from COVID-19. In DNA, the CDR3 is TGTGCCAGCAGCCTACGGGGGGGAACCTATAATTCACCCCTCCACTTT. Its translation: CASSLRGGTYNSPLHF.